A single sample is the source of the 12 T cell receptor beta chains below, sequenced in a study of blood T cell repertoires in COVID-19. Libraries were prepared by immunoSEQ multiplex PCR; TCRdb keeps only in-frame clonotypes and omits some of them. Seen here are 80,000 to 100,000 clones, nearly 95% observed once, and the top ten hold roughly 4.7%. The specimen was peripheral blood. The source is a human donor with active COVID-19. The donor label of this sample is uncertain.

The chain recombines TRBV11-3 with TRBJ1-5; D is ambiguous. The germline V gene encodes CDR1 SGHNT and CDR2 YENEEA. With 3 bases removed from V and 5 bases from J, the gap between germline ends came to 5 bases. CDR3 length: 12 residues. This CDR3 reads CASSFGDQPQHF. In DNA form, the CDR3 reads TGTGCCAGCAGCTTCGGGGATCAGCCCCAGCATTTT. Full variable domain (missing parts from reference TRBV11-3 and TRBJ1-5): EAGVVQSPRYKIIEKKQPVAFWCNPISGHNTLYWYLQNLGQGPELLIRYENEEAVDDSQLPKDRFSAERLKGVDSTLKIQPAELGDSAVYLCASSFGDQPQHFGDGTRLSIL.

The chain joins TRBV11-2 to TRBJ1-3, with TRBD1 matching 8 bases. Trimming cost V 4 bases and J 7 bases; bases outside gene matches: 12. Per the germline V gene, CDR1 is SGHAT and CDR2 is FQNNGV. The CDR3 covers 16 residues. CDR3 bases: TGTGCCAGCAGCTCCGCTGCCGGACAGGGAGCGAACACCATATATTTT. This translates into CASSSAAGQGANTIYF.

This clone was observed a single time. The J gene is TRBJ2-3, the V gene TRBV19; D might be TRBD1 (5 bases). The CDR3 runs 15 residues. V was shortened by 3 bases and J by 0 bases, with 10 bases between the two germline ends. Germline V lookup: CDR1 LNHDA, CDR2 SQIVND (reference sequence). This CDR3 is CASSIRQSSTDTQYF. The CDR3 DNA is TGTGCCAGTAGTATTCGACAGTCGAGCACAGATACGCAGTATTTT.

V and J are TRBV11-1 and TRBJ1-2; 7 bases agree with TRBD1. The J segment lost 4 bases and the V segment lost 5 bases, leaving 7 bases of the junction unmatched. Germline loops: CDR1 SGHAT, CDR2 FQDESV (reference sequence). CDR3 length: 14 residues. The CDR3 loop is CASSPTGSFYGYTF. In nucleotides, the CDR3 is TGTGCCAGCAGCCCGACAGGGAGCTTCTATGGCTACACCTTC.

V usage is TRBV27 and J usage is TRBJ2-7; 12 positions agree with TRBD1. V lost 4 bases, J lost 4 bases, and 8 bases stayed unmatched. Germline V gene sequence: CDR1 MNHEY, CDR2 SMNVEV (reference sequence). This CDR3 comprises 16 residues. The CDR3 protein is CASSSPRDRGQYEQYF. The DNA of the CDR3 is TGTGCCAGCAGTTCACCCCGGGACAGGGGGCAATACGAGCAGTACTTC.

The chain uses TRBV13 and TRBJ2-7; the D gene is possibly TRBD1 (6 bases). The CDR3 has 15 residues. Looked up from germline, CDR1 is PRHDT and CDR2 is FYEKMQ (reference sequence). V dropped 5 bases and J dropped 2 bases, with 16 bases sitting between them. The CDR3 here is CASSRRDTFAYEQYF. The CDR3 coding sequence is TGTGCCAGCAGCCGCCGGGACACCTTTGCCTACGAGCAGTACTTC.

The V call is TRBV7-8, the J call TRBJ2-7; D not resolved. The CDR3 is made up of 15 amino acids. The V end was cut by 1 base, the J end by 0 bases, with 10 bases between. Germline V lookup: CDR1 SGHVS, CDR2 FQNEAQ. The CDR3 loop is CASSLVGSYSYEQYF. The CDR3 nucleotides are TGTGCCAGCAGCTTAGTTGGCAGTTACTCCTACGAGCAGTACTTC.

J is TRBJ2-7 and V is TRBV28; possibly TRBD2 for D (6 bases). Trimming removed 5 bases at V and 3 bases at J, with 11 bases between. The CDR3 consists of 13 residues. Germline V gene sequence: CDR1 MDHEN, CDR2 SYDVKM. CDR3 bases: TGTGCCAGCAGTGGGGGGACTGGCTACGAGCAGTACTTC. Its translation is CASSGGTGYEQYF.

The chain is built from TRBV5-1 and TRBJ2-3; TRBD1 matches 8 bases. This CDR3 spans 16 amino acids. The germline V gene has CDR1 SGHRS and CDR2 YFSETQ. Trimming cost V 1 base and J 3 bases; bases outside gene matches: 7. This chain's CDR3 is CASSLRGTGGTDTQYF. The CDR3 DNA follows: TGCGCCAGCAGCTTGAGAGGGACAGGTGGTACAGATACGCAGTATTTT. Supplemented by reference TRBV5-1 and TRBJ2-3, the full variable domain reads KAGVTQTPRYLIKTRGQQVTLSCSPISGHRSVSWYQQTPGQGLQFLFEYFSETQRNKGNFPGRFSGRQFSNSRSEMNVSTLELGDSALYLCASSLRGTGGTDTQYFGPGTRLTVL.

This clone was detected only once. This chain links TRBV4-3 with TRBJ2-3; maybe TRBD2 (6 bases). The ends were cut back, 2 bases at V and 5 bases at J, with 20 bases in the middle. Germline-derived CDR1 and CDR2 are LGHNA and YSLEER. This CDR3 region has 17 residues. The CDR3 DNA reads TGCGCCAGCAGCCAAACGAAGTCGGGACTCACAAAAGATACGCAGTATTTT. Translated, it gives CASSQTKSGLTKDTQYF.

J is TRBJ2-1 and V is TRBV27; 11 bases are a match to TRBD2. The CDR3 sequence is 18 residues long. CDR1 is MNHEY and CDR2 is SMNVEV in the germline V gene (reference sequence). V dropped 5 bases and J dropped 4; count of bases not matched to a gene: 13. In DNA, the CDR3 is TGTGCCAGCAGTCTCCCTCATCGACTAGCGGGGCAATACAATGAGCAGTTCTTC. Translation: CASSLPHRLAGQYNEQFF.

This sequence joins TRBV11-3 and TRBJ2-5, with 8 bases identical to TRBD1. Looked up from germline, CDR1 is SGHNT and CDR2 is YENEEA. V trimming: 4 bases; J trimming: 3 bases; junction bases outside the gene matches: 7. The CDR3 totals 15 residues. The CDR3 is CASSSRGTGEETQYF. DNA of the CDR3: TGTGCCAGCAGCTCTAGGGGGACAGGTGAAGAGACCCAGTACTTC.